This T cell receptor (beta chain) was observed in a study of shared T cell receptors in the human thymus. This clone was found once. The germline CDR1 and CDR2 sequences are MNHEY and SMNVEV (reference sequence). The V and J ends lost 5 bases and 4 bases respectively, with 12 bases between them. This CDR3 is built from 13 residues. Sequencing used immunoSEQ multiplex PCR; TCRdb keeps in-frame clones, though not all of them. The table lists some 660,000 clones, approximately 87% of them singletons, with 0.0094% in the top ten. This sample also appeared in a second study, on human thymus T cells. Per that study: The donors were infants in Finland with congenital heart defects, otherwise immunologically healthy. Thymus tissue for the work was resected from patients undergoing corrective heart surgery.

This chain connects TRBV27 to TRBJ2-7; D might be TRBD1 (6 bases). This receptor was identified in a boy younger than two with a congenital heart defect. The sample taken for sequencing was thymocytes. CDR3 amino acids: CASSPSRGYEQYF. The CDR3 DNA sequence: TGTGCCAGCAGTCCTTCGAGGGGGTACGAGCAGTACTTC.